A single sample gave rise to the 6 T cell receptor beta chains below, sequenced in a study of CD8 T cells in ankylosing spondylitis (dated by TCRdb to about 2017). Study-wide conclusions, independent of this receptor: Blood from ankylosing spondylitis patients appeared to be characterized by a TCR beta motif composed of under 10 highly homologous amino acid variants.

Libraries came from 5' RACE. The sample was run on an Illumina HiSeq 2500. Using fastp trimming at Q25 and MiXCR clonotype assembly, TCRdb reanalyzed the public sequencing data and kept in-frame beta chains. One record per CDR3 amino acid sequence lists the most common genes and DNA. The sample data list roughly 300,000 distinct CDR3 sequences, and roughly 8% of these were observed just once. The top ten clonotypes cover just over 14% of the sample. Which antigens these TCRs recognize remains unknown. Sequencing used blood, either unsorted or a sorted T cell fraction (not recorded which). The receptor set was obtained from a male donor with ankylosing spondylitis.

For this clonotype: Just one base apart from a much larger clone, this may be a read error. The chain joins TRBV4-1 to TRBJ2-7, with D perhaps matching TRBD2 (5 bases). Germline loops: CDR1 MGHRA, CDR2 YSYEKL. The V gene lost 5 bases and the J gene lost 5 bases, with 16 bases spanning the gap. The CDR3 spans 14 residues. For the CDR3, the DNA is TGCGCCAGCAGCATCCGTTGGGGAGACCACGAGCAGTACTTC. Its protein is CASSIRWGDHEQYF.

This clonotype turned up a few times. The chain employs TRBV29-1 and TRBJ2-5; D not certain. Germline CDR1 is SQVTM and CDR2 is ANQGSEA. The CDR3 extends over 12 amino acids. Trimming removed 4 bases from V and 3 bases from J, with 9 bases in between. The DNA of the CDR3 is TGCAGCGTTGCGACGACCGAAGAGACCCAGTACTTC. It is translated as CSVATTEETQYF.

This clonotype came up a few times. The junction shows a germline mismatch at one end, possibly a read error. The rearrangement joins TRBV7-9 to TRBJ2-3; perhaps TRBD2 as D (6 bases). The CDR3 runs 12 residues. Germline lookup yields CDR1 SEHNR and CDR2 FQNEAQ (reference sequence). The CDR3 DNA reads TGTGCCAGCAGCTTGCCCCTACTTACCGGGAGTTTT. Translated: CASSLPLLTGSF. The variable domain in full, with the rest retrieved from reference TRBV7-9 and TRBJ2-3, is DTGVSQNPRHKITKRGQNVTFRCDPISEHNRLYWYRQTLGQGPEFLTYFQNEAQLEKSRLLSDRFSAERPKGSFSTLEIQRTEQGDSAMYLCASSLPLLTGSFGPGTRLTVL.

This clonotype was observed at least ten times. The V call is TRBV7-9, the J call TRBJ2-3; D is undetermined. The CDR3 spans 14 residues. The germline V gene has CDR1 SEHNR and CDR2 FQNEAQ (reference sequence). The V gene lost 5 bases and the J gene lost 4 bases, with 13 bases spanning the gap. CDR3 sequence (DNA): TGTGCCAGCAGCCCCATTGATGGTGCAGATACGCAGTATTTT. Translated, it gives CASSPIDGADTQYF.

The chain uses TRBV4-1 and TRBJ2-7; 9 bases map to TRBD1. Trimming removed 4 bases from V and 5 bases from J; junction bases left unmatched: 12. CDR3 size: 16 residues. Germline V gene data show CDR1 as MGHRA and CDR2 as YSYEKL. DNA for the CDR3: TGCGCCAGCAGCCGAATCGGACAGGGGTTACCGGACGAGCAGTACTTC. Protein sequence: CASSRIGQGLPDEQYF.

There are a few counts of this clonotype. V gene TRBV9 combines with J gene TRBJ2-1, with unresolved D. Germline CDR1 reads SGDLS; CDR2 reads YYNGEE. Trimming cost V 0 bases and J 0 bases, with 7 bases left between them. This CDR3 comprises 15 residues. In DNA, the CDR3 is TGTGCCAGCAGCGTAGGCACCGACTCCTACAATGAGCAGTTCTTC. Translation: CASSVGTDSYNEQFF.